This T cell receptor (beta chain) came from a study of T cells in Graves' hyperthyroidism and ophthalmopathy. Concerning this clonotype: Its antigen remains unidentified.

RNA transcripts provided the source from which TCR beta CDR3 regions were amplified. When the TCR CDR3 underwent first-round RT-PCR, the HTBI primer set was used. TCRdb itself ran the multiplex PCR reads through MiXCR, one entry per CDR3 protein. Seen here are 240,000 or so distinct CDR3 sequences, about 15% observed once, and the top ten hold under 35%. V lost 5 bases and J 8 bases, leaving 10 bases between the germline ends. CDR3 length equals 11 residues. Germline CDR1 and CDR2: SGHKS and YYEKEE (reference sequence). Among ophthalmopathy patients, the Clinical Activity Score reached at least 3, the NOSPECS grade reached at least 4, and duration remained under 3 months. The diagnostic basis comprised clinical symptoms, serum thyroxine and TRAb, thyroid ultrasound and orbital computed tomography. Findings of the study overall: A model of 13 V-J features distinguished ophthalmopathy from stable hyperthyroidism. Among clonotypes expanded in thyroid above 0.001, most were also found in blood.

The chain is built from TRBV5-5 and TRBJ1-2; D may be TRBD1 (6 bases). The sample taken for sequencing was blood. This clonotype was sampled from a woman younger than 35 with Graves' ophthalmopathy. The CDR3 bases are TGTGCCAGCAGATTCGGGACAGGCTACACCTTC. Its translation is CASRFGTGYTF.